This entry is about one T cell receptor (beta chain). In the original processing: Amplified reference gene primers provided the basis for estimating nucleated cell counts. Sequenced by immunoSEQ multiplex PCR; TCRdb stores in-frame clones only, minus some. The V and J calls and clone size were taken over from that table, and D and trimming were inferred from the DNA. This repertoire shows around 130,000 clones, roughly 79% found once; its top ten account for approximately 11%. The data originate from a study of blood T cell repertoires in COVID-19. Study context: Italy, Spain and the United States were the sources of the convalescent and acute COVID-19 samples. From T cells, B-cell-depleted T cells, or PBMCs came the material, which was cDNA or gDNA.

Germline V gives CDR1 SQVTM, CDR2 ANQGSEA. The CDR3 contains 8 residues. V lost 3 bases, J lost 10 bases, and 3 bases lay in between. The J gene is TRBJ1-2, the V gene TRBV29-1; D remains unclear. The receptor was isolated from a human donor in a cohort sampled during active COVID-19. The sequenced sample was peripheral blood. CDR3 in DNA: TGCAGCGTTGACGTCTACACCTTC. Protein sequence: CSVDVYTF. Complete variable domain (other parts from reference TRBV29-1 and TRBJ1-2): SAVISQKPSRDICQRGTSLTIQCQVDSQVTMMFWYRQQPGQSLTLIATANQGSEATYESGFVIDKFPISRPNLTFSTLTVSNMSPEDSSIYLCSVDVYTFGSGTRLTVV.